The sequence of this T cell receptor (beta chain) was determined in a study of blood T cell repertoires in COVID-19. At the level of the study: Samples of COVID-19 (acute and convalescent) were obtained from the United States, Italy and Spain. Sources were T cells, B-cell-depleted T cells, or PBMCs; the material itself was cDNA or gDNA.

Generated by immunoSEQ multiplex PCR, the TCRdb table keeps only in-frame clones and is missing some. The table shows roughly 88,000 clones, with roughly 80% occurring only once. V shed 0 bases and J shed 2 bases, with 11 bases lying between them. Germline lookup yields CDR1 GTSNPN and CDR2 SVGIG (reference sequence). The CDR3 length is 15 residues. Sequencing used peripheral blood. This chain uses TRBV30 with TRBJ1-5; possible D gene TRBD1, 5 bases. This receptor was identified in a woman aged 80 or older with acute or convalescent COVID-19. In DNA, the CDR3 is TGTGCCTGGAGTGTTAGGGGAATCGGCAATCAGCCCCAGCATTTT. This translates into CAWSVRGIGNQPQHF.